This T cell receptor beta chain was recorded in a study of blood T cell repertoires in COVID-19. Study overall: Nucleic acid was either cDNA or gDNA, and it came from T cells, B-cell-depleted T cells, or PBMCs.

The table came from immunoSEQ multiplex PCR; TCRdb's copy has only in-frame clones and leaves some out. The sample lists roughly 200,000 clones, 75% to 90% occurring once. The CDR3 covers 14 residues. Trimming stripped 4 bases from V and 2 bases from J, with 12 bases between. Per the germline V gene, CDR1 is MNHEY and CDR2 is SVGAGI. In its sample, this clone was seen once. Symptom resolution, clearance, or two negative PCRs marked the recovered donors of Cohort 3. The rearrangement links TRBV6-5 to TRBJ2-7; D may be TRBD2 (5 bases). The sequence was obtained from a man under 40 who had recovered from COVID-19. Sample: PBMCs or T cells enriched from blood (not recorded which). CDR3 DNA: TGTGCCAGCAGTTTGGGCGGGCCTGCCTACGAGCAGTACTTC. As protein: CASSLGGPAYEQYF.